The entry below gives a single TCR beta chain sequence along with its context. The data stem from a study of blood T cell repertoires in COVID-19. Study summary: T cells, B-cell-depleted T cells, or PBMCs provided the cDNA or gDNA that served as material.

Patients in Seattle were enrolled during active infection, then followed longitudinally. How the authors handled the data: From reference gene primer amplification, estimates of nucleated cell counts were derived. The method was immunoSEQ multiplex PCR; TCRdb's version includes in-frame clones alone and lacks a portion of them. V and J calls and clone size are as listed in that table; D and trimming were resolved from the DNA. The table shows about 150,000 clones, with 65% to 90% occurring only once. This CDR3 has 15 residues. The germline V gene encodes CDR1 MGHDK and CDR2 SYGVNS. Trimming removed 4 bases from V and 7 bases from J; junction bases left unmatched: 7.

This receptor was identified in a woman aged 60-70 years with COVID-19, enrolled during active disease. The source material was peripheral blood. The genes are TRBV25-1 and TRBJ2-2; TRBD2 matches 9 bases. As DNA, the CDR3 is TGTGCCAGCAGTGTGATTAGCGGGAGCGACGGGGAGCTGTTTTTT. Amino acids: CASSVISGSDGELFF.